These 30 T cell receptor beta chains share one sample of origin, sequenced in a study of control samples from healthy donors and cancer patients. Assay: immunoSEQ multiplex PCR; the TCRdb copy retains only in-frame clones and omits some. The sample yields some 95,000 clones, about 90% seen once. The sample taken for sequencing was blood. Every receptor here comes from a man aged 25-40 years in good health.

The chain joins TRBV3-1 (or the pseudogene TRBV3-2) to TRBJ2-2, with D maybe TRBD1 (6 bases). The V end lost 1 base, the J end lost 5 bases, and 17 bases lay between the germline ends. CDR3 length: 17 amino acids. Per germline, CDR1 LGHDT and CDR2 YNNKEL (reference sequence). The CDR3 is CASSQGVGATKTGELFF. DNA for the CDR3: TGTGCCAGCAGCCAAGGGGTGGGGGCGACCAAAACCGGGGAGCTGTTTTTT.

The genes are TRBV7-3 and TRBJ1-2; 9 bases match TRBD1. The germline gives CDR1 SGHTA, CDR2 FQGTGA. The CDR3 length is 17 residues. The junction had 14 bases not matched to a gene; V was cut back by 1 base and J by 8 bases. CDR3 residues: CASSLMGRDHRGPGYTF. The CDR3 DNA reads TGTGCCAGCAGCTTAATGGGAAGGGACCACAGGGGGCCCGGCTACACCTTC.

The chain uses TRBV5-5 and TRBJ1-2; no clear D gene. Trimming cost V 7 bases and J 1 base, with 17 bases left between them. Germline CDR1 is SGHKS and CDR2 is YYEKEE (reference sequence). The CDR3 has 15 amino acids. In DNA, the CDR3 is TGTGCCAGCGAAATCTCTTGGGCTGTTAACTATGGCTACACCTTC. It is translated as CASEISWAVNYGYTF.

This clone came up once. The chain is built from TRBV19 and TRBJ1-1; the match to TRBD1 covers 7 bases. Looked up from germline, CDR1 is LNHDA and CDR2 is SQIVND (reference sequence). CDR3 length equals 14 residues. The ends lost 4 bases at V and 11 bases at J; junction bases unmatched: 13. CDR3 loop: CASSSGTVYAYAFF. For the CDR3, the DNA is TGTGCCAGTAGTAGTGGGACAGTCTATGCGTACGCTTTCTTT.

The CDR3 reads CAYRTDHRKLFF. In nucleotides, the CDR3 is TGTGCCTACCGGACAGACCATCGCAAACTGTTTTTT. The rearrangement joins TRBV30 to TRBJ1-4; possible D gene TRBD1, 6 bases. The V gene's germline CDR1 is GTSNPN and CDR2 SVGIG (reference sequence). The CDR3 runs 12 residues. Trimming removed 7 bases at V and 11 bases at J, with 17 bases between.

CDR3 DNA sequence: TGTGCCAGCAGCTTCACCAGGGACAGGGGGTTTGGCTACACCTTC. Encoded protein: CASSFTRDRGFGYTF. The gene calls are TRBV7-9 and TRBJ1-2, with TRBD1 matching 11 bases. V dropped 3 bases and J dropped 7; count of bases not matched to a gene: 7. Germline assignment: CDR1 SEHNR and CDR2 FQNEAQ (reference sequence). CDR3 length equals 15 residues. The full variable domain, its missing parts supplied by reference TRBV7-9 and TRBJ1-2, is DTGVSQNPRHKITKRGQNVTFRCDPISEHNRLYWYRQTLGQGPEFLTYFQNEAQLEKSRLLSDRFSAERPKGSFSTLEIQRTEQGDSAMYLCASSFTRDRGFGYTFGSGTRLTVV.

The chain combines TRBV18 with TRBJ1-6; D is ambiguous. Germline V lookup: CDR1 KGHSH, CDR2 LQKENI. This CDR3 comprises 13 residues. Trimming stripped 3 bases from V and 9 bases from J, with 9 bases between. CDR3 region: CASSPSEGSPLHF. In nucleotides, the CDR3 is TGTGCCAGCTCACCCTCCGAGGGTTCACCCCTCCACTTT.

The chain joins TRBV11-3 to TRBJ2-7; D is unclear. V dropped 5 bases and J dropped 5 bases, with 16 bases sitting between them. Per germline, CDR1 SGHNT and CDR2 YENEEA. CDR3 length: 14 residues. CDR3: CASSANMNPHEQYF. The DNA of the CDR3 is TGTGCCAGCAGCGCAAATATGAACCCCCACGAGCAGTACTTC.

V gene TRBV4-2 combines with J gene TRBJ2-7; weak D call: TRBD2 (6 bases). This CDR3 comprises 16 residues. V was clipped by 0 bases and J by 3 bases, with 15 bases between them. From germline, CDR1 is LGHNA and CDR2 YNFKEQ. The CDR3 nucleotides read TGTGCCAGCAGCCAAGATGGGGCGGGGACTTACTACGAGCAGTACTTC. Its protein product is CASSQDGAGTYYEQYF.

The CDR3 DNA sequence: TGTGCCACCAGCAGAGGGCAGGGAAATGAAAAACTGTTTTTT. Translated, it gives CATSRGQGNEKLFF. The V gene is TRBV15, the J gene TRBJ1-4; TRBD1 is a possible D gene (5 bases). CDR3 length: 14 residues. V lost 1 base and J 5 bases, leaving 8 bases between the germline ends. The germline V gene encodes CDR1 LNHNV and CDR2 YYDKDF (reference sequence).

CDR3 in amino acids: CASSLTPDTQYF. CDR3 DNA: TGCGCCAGCAGCTTGACCCCGGATACGCAGTATTTT. The chain joins TRBV5-1 to TRBJ2-3; no reliable D call. Trimming stripped 1 base from V and 6 bases from J, with 6 bases between. This CDR3 contains 12 residues. Germline CDR1 is SGHRS and CDR2 is YFSETQ.

This sequence joins TRBV29-1 and TRBJ1-2; D is unresolved. Trimming removed 5 bases from V and 4 bases from J, with 14 bases in between. The CDR3 sequence is 13 residues long. Per the germline V gene, CDR1 is SQVTM and CDR2 is ANQGSEA. The CDR3 spells CSVIREGIYGYTF. CDR3 coding DNA: TGCAGCGTTATAAGGGAGGGAATCTATGGCTACACCTTC.

This rearrangement joins TRBV24-1 to TRBJ2-5; D gene unclear. The germline V gene has CDR1 KGHDR and CDR2 SFDVKD. The V end lost 9 bases, the J end lost 5 bases, and 9 bases lay between the germline ends. The length of the CDR3 is 11 residues. CDR3 DNA sequence: TGTGCCACCGGGTTAATGGAGACCCAGTACTTC. Translating gives CATGLMETQYF.

This clone was detected only once. DNA for the CDR3: TGTGCCAGCAGCCCCCGACAGGGGGCGCCTCACGAGCAGTACTTC. Its translation is CASSPRQGAPHEQYF. V usage is TRBV7-9 and J usage is TRBJ2-7; TRBD1 aligns across 10 bases. V lost 5 bases, J lost 5 bases, and 9 bases stayed unmatched. The CDR3 runs 15 residues. The germline CDR1 and CDR2 sequences are SEHNR and FQNEAQ (reference sequence).

Only a few counts were recorded for this clone. The rearrangement links TRBV7-9 to TRBJ2-2; D might be TRBD1 (6 bases). Trimming stripped 2 bases from V and 4 bases from J, with 11 bases between. Germline CDR1 reads SEHNR; CDR2 reads FQNEAQ (reference sequence). CDR3 length: 15 residues. The CDR3: CASSLMGAGTGELFF. The CDR3 DNA sequence: TGTGCCAGCAGCTTAATGGGGGCCGGCACCGGGGAGCTGTTTTTT. The variable domain in full, with the rest retrieved from reference TRBV7-9 and TRBJ2-2, is DTGVSQNPRHKITKRGQNVTFRCDPISEHNRLYWYRQTLGQGPEFLTYFQNEAQLEKSRLLSDRFSAERPKGSFSTLEIQRTEQGDSAMYLCASSLMGAGTGELFFGEGSRLTVL.

This clone was counted a few times. The V call is TRBV28, the J call TRBJ2-5; 13 bases match TRBD2. Germline CDR1 is MDHEN and CDR2 is SYDVKM. The V and J ends lost 4 bases and 5 bases, in that order; junction bases with no gene match: 7. There are 16 residues in the CDR3. The CDR3 protein is CASSSRLAGGGETQYF. CDR3 coding DNA: TGTGCCAGCAGTTCAAGACTAGCGGGAGGTGGGGAGACCCAGTACTTC.

The V and J genes are TRBV18 and TRBJ2-3; tentatively, D is TRBD1 (6 bases). V lost 6 bases and J lost 2, with 18 bases in between. The CDR3 loop spans 16 amino acids. Germline V gives CDR1 KGHSH, CDR2 LQKENI. CDR3 sequence (DNA): TGTGCCAGCTCTCCTTCGACAGGCAGTTTCACAGATACGCAGTATTTT. This codes for CASSPSTGSFTDTQYF.

This clone was detected once. V and J are TRBV13 and TRBJ2-7; no clear D. V gave up 5 bases and J gave up 1 base, with 24 bases separating them. The CDR3 has 18 amino acids. Per germline, CDR1 PRHDT and CDR2 FYEKMQ (reference sequence). The CDR3 bases are TGTGCCAGCAGCCCTAGGGTGACCCATCAAATTCGGTCCTACGAGCAGTACTTC. Its translation: CASSPRVTHQIRSYEQYF.

The rearrangement joins TRBV27 to TRBJ2-7, with D possibly matching TRBD1 (6 bases). The CDR3 sequence is 20 residues long. V dropped 0 bases and J dropped 2 bases, with 26 bases sitting between them. Germline V lookup: CDR1 MNHEY, CDR2 SMNVEV (reference sequence). Here the CDR3 reads CASSLSAPSGTPGSPYEQYF. The DNA of the CDR3 is TGTGCCAGCAGTTTATCTGCGCCATCCGGGACACCGGGGTCCCCCTACGAGCAGTACTTC.

The gene calls are TRBV6-5 and TRBJ2-7; D unclear. The CDR3 is 14 amino acids. V was shortened by 6 bases and J by 0 bases, with 12 bases between the two germline ends. Per the germline V gene, CDR1 is MNHEY and CDR2 is SVGAGI. CDR3 DNA: TGTGCCAGCAGAATTAGTGAACTCTCCTACGAGCAGTACTTC. Its protein is CASRISELSYEQYF.

This clone has just a few counts. The chain links TRBV30 to TRBJ1-5, with D unresolved. The CDR3 sequence is 13 residues long. Germline V CDR1 and CDR2: GTSNPN, SVGIG (reference sequence). With 1 base removed from V and 3 bases from J, the gap between germline ends came to 7 bases. CDR3 nucleotides: TGTGCCTGGAGTGGGGATCACAATCAGCCCCAGCATTTT. The encoded protein is CAWSGDHNQPQHF. Full variable domain (rest looked up from reference TRBV30 and TRBJ1-5): SQTIHQWPATLVQPVGSPLSLECTVEGTSNPNLYWYRQAAGRGLQLLFYSVGIGQISSEVPQNLSASRPQDRQFILSSKKLLLSDSGFYLCAWSGDHNQPQHFGDGTRLSIL.

DNA of the CDR3: TGTGCCAGCAGTTTAGGTTTTGGGACTAGCGGGAGGGCCCACAATGAGCAGTTCTTC. Translated, it gives CASSLGFGTSGRAHNEQFF. The chain recombines TRBV27 with TRBJ2-1; 16 nucleotides match TRBD2. From germline, CDR1 is MNHEY and CDR2 SMNVEV (reference sequence). This CDR3 contains 19 residues. Losses at the gene ends were 2 bases for V and 5 bases for J; bases not matched to a gene: 9.

This sequence joins TRBV6-2 or TRBV6-3 and TRBJ1-1, with D unclear. Germline V CDR1 and CDR2: MNHEY, SVGEGT. This CDR3 region has 11 residues. Trimming took off 3 bases at V and 7 bases at J, with 6 bases between the two ends. The CDR3 DNA sequence: TGTGCCAGCAGTTATTACAATGAAGCTTTCTTT. Translation gives CASSYYNEAFF.

V gene TRBV13 combines with J gene TRBJ2-3; TRBD2 matches 9 bases. CDR3 length: 13 amino acids. Germline V lookup: CDR1 PRHDT, CDR2 FYEKMQ (reference sequence). V was clipped by 8 bases and J by 3 bases; unmatched bases: 3. The CDR3 DNA is TGTGCCAGCGTGCTAGCGGGGACAGATACGCAGTATTTT. This sequence encodes CASVLAGTDTQYF. The full variable domain, in which reference TRBV13 and TRBJ2-3 provide the parts outside the CDR3, is AAGVIQSPRHLIKEKRETATLKCYPIPRHDTVYWYQQGPGQDPQFLISFYEKMQSDKGSIPDRFSAQQFSDYHSELNMSSLELGDSALYFCASVLAGTDTQYFGPGTRLTVL.

The chain joins TRBV28 to TRBJ1-6, with 7 bases aligning to TRBD1. The CDR3 has 13 residues. V shed 6 bases, J shed 7 bases, and the junction held 3 bases outside the gene matches. Germline CDR1 reads MDHEN; CDR2 reads SYDVKM. DNA for the CDR3: TGTGCCAGCAGGCAGGACAGGAATTCACCCCTCCACTTT. This sequence encodes CASRQDRNSPLHF.

The chain combines TRBV6-5 with TRBJ2-3; no reliable D call. Germline V gives CDR1 MNHEY, CDR2 SVGAGI. Trimming took off 0 bases at V and 0 bases at J, with 4 bases between the two ends. The CDR3 consists of 14 residues. CDR3 sequence: CASSYSGSTDTQYF. In nucleotides, the CDR3 is TGTGCCAGCAGTTACTCGGGCAGCACAGATACGCAGTATTTT.

The chain recombines TRBV29-1 with TRBJ2-3; D is ambiguous. The V gene's germline CDR1 is SQVTM and CDR2 ANQGSEA. The length of the CDR3 is 13 residues. The ends were cut back, 6 bases at V and 2 bases at J, with 12 bases in the middle. The CDR3 nucleotides are TGCAGCGTGGTAACGGGTTACACAGATACGCAGTATTTT. This translates into CSVVTGYTDTQYF.

The chain links TRBV7-9 to TRBJ2-1, with a possible D match to TRBD2 (6 bases). Trimming took 10 bases from V and 6 from J, leaving 19 bases between them. Germline loops: CDR1 SEHNR, CDR2 FQNEAQ (reference sequence). The CDR3 is 14 amino acids. The CDR3 sequence: CAISRDSSPNEQFF. Written as DNA, the CDR3 is TGTGCCATTTCCCGGGACTCCTCCCCCAATGAGCAGTTCTTC.

The rearrangement uses TRBV2 and TRBJ1-4; D gene unclear. The V gene lost 5 bases and the J gene lost 0 bases, with 13 bases spanning the gap. Germline CDR1 reads SNHLY; CDR2 reads FYNNEI. CDR3 length equals 16 residues. The CDR3 nucleotides read TGTGCCAGCAGTCGGGGAGGGCGTACAACTAATGAAAAACTGTTTTTT. Encoded protein: CASSRGGRTTNEKLFF.

The chain employs TRBV5-1 and TRBJ1-4; TRBD1 aligns across 7 bases. The CDR3 has 16 amino acids. The junction had 8 bases not matched to a gene; V was cut back by 3 bases and J by 3 bases. Germline V gives CDR1 SGHRS, CDR2 YFSETQ. CDR3 in amino acids: CASSSPPGTANEKLFF. The CDR3 DNA follows: TGCGCCAGCAGCTCCCCCCCCGGGACAGCTAATGAAAAACTGTTTTTT.